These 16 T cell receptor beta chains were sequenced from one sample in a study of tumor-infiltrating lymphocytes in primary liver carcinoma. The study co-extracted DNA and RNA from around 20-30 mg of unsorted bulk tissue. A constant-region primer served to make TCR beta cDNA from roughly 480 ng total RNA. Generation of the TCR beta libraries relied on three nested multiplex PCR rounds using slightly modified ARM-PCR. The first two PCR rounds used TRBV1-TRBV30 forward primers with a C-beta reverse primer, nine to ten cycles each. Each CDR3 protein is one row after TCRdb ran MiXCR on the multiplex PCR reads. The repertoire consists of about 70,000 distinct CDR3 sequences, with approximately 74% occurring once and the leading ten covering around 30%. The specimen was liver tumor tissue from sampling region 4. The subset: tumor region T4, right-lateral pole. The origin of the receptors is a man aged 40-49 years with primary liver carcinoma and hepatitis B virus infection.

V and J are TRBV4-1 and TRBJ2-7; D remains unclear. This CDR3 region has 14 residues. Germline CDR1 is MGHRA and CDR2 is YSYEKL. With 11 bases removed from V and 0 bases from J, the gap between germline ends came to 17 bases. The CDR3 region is CACSQASNSYEQYF. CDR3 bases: TGCGCCTGTAGCCAAGCATCAAACTCCTACGAGCAGTACTTC.

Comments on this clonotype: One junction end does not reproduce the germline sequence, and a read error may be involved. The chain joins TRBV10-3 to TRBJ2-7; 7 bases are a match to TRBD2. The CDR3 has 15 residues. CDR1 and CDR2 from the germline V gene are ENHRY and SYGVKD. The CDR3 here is CAISESSGGSTEHYF. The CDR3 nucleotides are TGCGCCATCAGTGAGTCTAGCGGAGGCTCTACCGAGCACTACTTC.

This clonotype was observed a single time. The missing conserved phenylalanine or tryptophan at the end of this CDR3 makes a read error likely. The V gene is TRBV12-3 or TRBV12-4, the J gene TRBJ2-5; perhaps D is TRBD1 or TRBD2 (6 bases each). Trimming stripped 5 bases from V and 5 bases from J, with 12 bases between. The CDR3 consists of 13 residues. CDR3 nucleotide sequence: TGTGCCAGCAGTCGGGGGCAGGGCGAGACCCAGTACTAC. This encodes CASSRGQGETQYY.

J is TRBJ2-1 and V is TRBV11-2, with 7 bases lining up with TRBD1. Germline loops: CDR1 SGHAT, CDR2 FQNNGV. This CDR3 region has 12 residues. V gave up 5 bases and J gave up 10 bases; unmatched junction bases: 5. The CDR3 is CASSPRGQEQFF. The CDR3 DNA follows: TGTGCCAGCAGCCCCCGGGGACAGGAGCAGTTCTTC.

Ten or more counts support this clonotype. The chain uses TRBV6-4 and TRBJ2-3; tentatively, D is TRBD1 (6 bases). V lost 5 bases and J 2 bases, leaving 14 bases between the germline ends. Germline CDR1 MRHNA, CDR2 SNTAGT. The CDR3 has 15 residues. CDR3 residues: CASSSLGQTTDTQYF. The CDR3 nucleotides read TGTGCCAGCAGTAGCCTAGGACAGACCACAGATACGCAGTATTTT.

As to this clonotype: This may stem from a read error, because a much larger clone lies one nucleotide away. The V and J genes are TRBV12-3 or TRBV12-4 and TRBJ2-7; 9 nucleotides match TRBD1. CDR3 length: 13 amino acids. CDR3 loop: CASTDRGAVEQHF. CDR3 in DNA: TGTGCCAGCACGGACAGGGGCGCGGTCGAGCAGCACTTC.

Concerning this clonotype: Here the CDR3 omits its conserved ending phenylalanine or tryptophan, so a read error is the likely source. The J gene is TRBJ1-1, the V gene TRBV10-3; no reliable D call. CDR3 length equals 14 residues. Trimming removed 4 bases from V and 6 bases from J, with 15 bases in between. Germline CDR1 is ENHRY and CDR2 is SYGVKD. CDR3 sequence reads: CAISVQMAGAEAFI. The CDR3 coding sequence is TGTGCCATCAGTGTTCAAATGGCCGGGGCTGAAGCTTTCATT.

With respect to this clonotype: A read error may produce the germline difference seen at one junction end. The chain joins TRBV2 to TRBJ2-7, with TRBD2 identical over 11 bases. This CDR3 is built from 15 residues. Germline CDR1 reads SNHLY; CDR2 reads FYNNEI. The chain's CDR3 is CASSLTSGASYEHYF. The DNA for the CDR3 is TGTGCCAGCAGTTTGACTAGCGGGGCTTCCTACGAGCACTACTTC.

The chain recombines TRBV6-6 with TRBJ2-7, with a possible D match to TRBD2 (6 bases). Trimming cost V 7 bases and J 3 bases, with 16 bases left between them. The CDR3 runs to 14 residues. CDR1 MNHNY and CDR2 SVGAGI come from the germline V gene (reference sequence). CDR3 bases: TGTGCCAGCATCTACTCGGGCGGGAACTACGAGCAGTACTTC. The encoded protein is CASIYSGGNYEQYF.

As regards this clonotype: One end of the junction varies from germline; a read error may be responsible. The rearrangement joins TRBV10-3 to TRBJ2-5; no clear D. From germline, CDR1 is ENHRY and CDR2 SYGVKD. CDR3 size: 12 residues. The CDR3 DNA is TGTGCCATCAGCACACGTCAAGAGGCCCAGTACTTC. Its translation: CAISTRQEAQYF.

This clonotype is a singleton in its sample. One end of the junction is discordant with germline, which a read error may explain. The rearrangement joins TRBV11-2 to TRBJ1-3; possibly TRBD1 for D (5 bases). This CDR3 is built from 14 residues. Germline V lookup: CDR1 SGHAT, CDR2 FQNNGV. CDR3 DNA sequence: TGTGCCAGCCGCCCCTCGACAGAAGGAAACACCATATGTTTT. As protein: CASRPSTEGNTICF.

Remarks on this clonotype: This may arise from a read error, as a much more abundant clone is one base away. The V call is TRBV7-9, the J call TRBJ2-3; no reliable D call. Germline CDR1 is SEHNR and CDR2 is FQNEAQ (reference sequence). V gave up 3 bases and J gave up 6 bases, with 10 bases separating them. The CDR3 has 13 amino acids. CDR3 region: CASSFFECDTQYF. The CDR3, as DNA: TGTGCCAGCAGCTTTTTTGAGTGTGATACGCAGTATTTT.

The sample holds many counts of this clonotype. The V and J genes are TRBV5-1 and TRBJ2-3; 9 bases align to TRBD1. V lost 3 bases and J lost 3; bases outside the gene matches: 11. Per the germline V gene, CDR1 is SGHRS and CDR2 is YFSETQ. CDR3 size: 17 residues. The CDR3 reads CASSYGTGRGRTDTQYF. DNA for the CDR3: TGCGCCAGCAGCTATGGGACAGGGAGAGGTAGGACAGATACGCAGTATTTT.

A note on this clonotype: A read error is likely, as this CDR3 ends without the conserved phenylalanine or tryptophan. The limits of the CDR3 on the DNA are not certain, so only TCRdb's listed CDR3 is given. The CDR3 here is CASNSAGPGNEQFS. The rearrangement uses TRBV11-2 and TRBJ2-1; the table assigns TRBD2, which was not confirmed against the DNA. Germline CDR1 reads SGHAT; CDR2 reads FQNNGV. A total of 14 residues make up the CDR3, ends included.

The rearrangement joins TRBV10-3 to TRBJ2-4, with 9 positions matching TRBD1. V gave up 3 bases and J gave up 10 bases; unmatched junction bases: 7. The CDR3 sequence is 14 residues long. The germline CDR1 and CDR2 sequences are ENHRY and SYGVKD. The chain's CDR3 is CAISDGTGNLIQYF. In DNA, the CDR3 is TGTGCCATCAGTGACGGGACAGGGAACCTTATTCAGTACTTC.

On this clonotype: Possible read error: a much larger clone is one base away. Written as DNA, the CDR3 is TGTGCCTGGAGAGTAACTGGGGCCGGGGAGCAGTACTTC. Amino acids: CAWRVTGAGEQYF. The J gene is TRBJ2-7, the V gene TRBV30; D possibly corresponds to TRBD1 (5 bases). Germline V CDR1 and CDR2: GTSNPN, SVGIG (reference sequence). Trimming cost V 3 bases and J 7 bases, with 16 bases left between them. The CDR3 totals 13 residues.